The 27 T cell receptor beta chains in this list originate from one sample, sequenced in a study of T cells after yellow fever vaccination. TCRdb re-called the 5' RACE reads with MiXCR, one entry per CDR3 protein. The sample has some 560,000 distinct CDR3 sequences; under 25% are singletons. Material: PBMCs, obtained 15 days after the yellow fever booster vaccination. The receptors come from a man aged 25 to 40 who received the YFV17D yellow fever vaccine.

This clonotype has just a few counts. V usage is TRBV29-1 and J usage is TRBJ2-7, with TRBD1 matching 7 bases. J lost 3 bases, V lost 8 bases, and 7 bases had no gene match. The CDR3 sequence is 12 residues long. Looked up from germline, CDR1 is SQVTM and CDR2 is ANQGSEA. The CDR3 DNA reads TGCAGCACGAGACAGGGAAACTACGAGCAGTACTTC. It is translated as CSTRQGNYEQYF.

This clonotype was observed a few times. The V call is TRBV18, the J call TRBJ2-2; D is perhaps TRBD1 (5 bases). V lost 5 bases to trimming and J lost 4 bases, with 14 bases between them. This CDR3 is built from 15 residues. The germline gives CDR1 KGHSH, CDR2 LQKENI. CDR3 bases: TGTGCCAGCTCAGCAAGCAGGGTGATCACCGGGGAGCTGTTTTTT. It yields the protein CASSASRVITGELFF.

The chain combines TRBV15 with TRBJ2-2, with D tentatively TRBD1 or TRBD2 (5 bases each). Germline V gene sequence: CDR1 LNHNV, CDR2 YYDKDF (reference sequence). V was pared by 5 bases and J by 0 bases, with 10 bases between. The CDR3 consists of 15 residues. The CDR3 here is CATSSQGANTGELFF. In DNA, the CDR3 is TGTGCCACCAGCTCGCAGGGAGCGAACACCGGGGAGCTGTTTTTT.

The CDR3 here is CASSYSGSTLNEQFF. The CDR3, as DNA: TGTGCCAGCAGTTACTCCGGGTCGACTCTCAATGAGCAGTTCTTC. The V and J genes are TRBV6-5 and TRBJ2-1; the D is unclear. CDR1 is MNHEY, CDR2 SVGAGI, per germline. The CDR3 runs to 15 residues. Trimming removed 0 bases at V and 6 bases at J, with 12 bases between.

This chain joins TRBV20-1 and TRBJ2-1; TRBD2 aligns across 9 bases. Trimming cost V 6 bases and J 4 bases; bases outside gene matches: 10. Germline CDR1 reads DFQATT; CDR2 reads SNEGSKA (reference sequence). The CDR3 spans 15 residues. The chain's CDR3 is CSAGIGTSSYNEQFF. CDR3 coding DNA: TGCAGTGCCGGAATCGGGACTAGCTCTTACAATGAGCAGTTCTTC.

CDR3 residues: CASTRVSSYEQYF. The CDR3 DNA reads as TGTGCCAGCACCAGAGTAAGCTCCTACGAGCAGTACTTC. The chain has TRBV11-2 and TRBJ2-7; no clear D. V lost 7 bases, J lost 0 bases, and 10 bases lay in between. Germline V gene sequence: CDR1 SGHAT, CDR2 FQNNGV. This CDR3 is built from 13 residues.

The gene calls are TRBV27 and TRBJ2-5; 7 bases match TRBD2. The CDR3 contains 15 residues. Germline CDR1 and CDR2: MNHEY and SMNVEV (reference sequence). The V gene end was trimmed by 3 bases and the J gene end by 1 base; junction bases not matched to a gene: 5. CDR3 bases: TGTGCCAGCAGTTTGACGGGCGGGAGCCAAGAGACCCAGTACTTC. This translates into CASSLTGGSQETQYF.

This clonotype occurred a few times. J is TRBJ2-3 and V is TRBV7-8, with 7 bases fitting TRBD1. The CDR3 spans 16 residues. Germline assignment: CDR1 SGHVS and CDR2 FQNEAQ. The V segment lost 1 base and the J segment 2 bases; nucleotides outside the gene matches: 6. CDR3 coding DNA: TGTGCCAGCAGCTTAGATCCGACAGGGTCCACAGATACGCAGTATTTT. This gives the protein CASSLDPTGSTDTQYF. Full variable domain (outside the CDR3, taken from reference TRBV7-8 and TRBJ2-3): GAGVSQSPRYKVAKRGQDVALRCDPISGHVSLFWYQQALGQGPEFLTYFQNEAQLDKSGLPSDRFFAERPEGSVSTLKIQRTQQEDSAVYLCASSLDPTGSTDTQYFGPGTRLTVL.

This clonotype has only a few counts. This sequence joins TRBV9 and TRBJ2-7; D call uncertain. CDR3 length equals 12 residues. Germline values: CDR1 SGDLS, CDR2 YYNGEE. V was cut by 3 bases and J by 6 bases, with 10 bases left in between. The DNA of the CDR3 is TGTGCCAGCAGCGCCGTTAAAGGCGAGCAGTACTTC. This gives the protein CASSAVKGEQYF.

This clonotype was detected only a few times. The J gene is TRBJ2-7, the V gene TRBV24-1; D is unclear. The V and J ends lost 6 bases and 2 bases respectively, with 10 bases between them. CDR1 and CDR2 from the germline V gene are KGHDR and SFDVKD. The CDR3 contains 13 residues. The CDR3 loop reads CATSSIETYEQYF. CDR3 nucleotide sequence: TGTGCCACCAGTTCCATAGAGACCTACGAGCAGTACTTC.

This clonotype was counted between two and nine times. The V call is TRBV10-2, the J call TRBJ2-3; D gene unclear. The germline V gene encodes CDR1 WSHSY and CDR2 SAAADI. The length of the CDR3 is 13 residues. V dropped 7 bases and J dropped 7 bases, with 15 bases sitting between them. The CDR3 coding sequence is TGCGCCAGCACTGGACCTTCACACCATACGCAGTATTTT. Translation: CASTGPSHHTQYF.

This clonotype was seen at least ten times. V and J are TRBV7-2 and TRBJ2-1, with D unresolved. Trimming pared 5 bases from V and 1 base from J, leaving 12 bases between. Germline CDR1 SGHTA, CDR2 FQGNSA. This CDR3 is 15 amino acids long. The CDR3 here is CASSNDVSSYNEQFF. The CDR3 bases are TGTGCCAGCAGCAACGACGTAAGTTCCTACAATGAGCAGTTCTTC.

This clonotype has a handful of counts. The chain has TRBV6-2 or TRBV6-3 and TRBJ2-5, with D maybe TRBD1 (6 bases). V lost 8 bases and J lost 7, with 8 bases in between. This CDR3 region has 10 residues. Germline CDR1 is MNHEY and CDR2 is SVGEGT. In nucleotides, the CDR3 is TGTGCCAGCTCGGACAGGACCCAGTACTTC. The encoded protein is CASSDRTQYF.

This clonotype was seen repeatedly, ten times or more. J is TRBJ2-3 and V is TRBV5-1; D not resolved. Trimming cost V 1 base and J 1 base, with 7 bases left between them. The V gene's germline CDR1 is SGHRS and CDR2 YFSETQ. This CDR3 is 14 amino acids long. The CDR3 is CASSLFMGTDTQYF. CDR3 bases: TGCGCCAGCAGCTTGTTTATGGGCACAGATACGCAGTATTTT.

This chain joins TRBV2 and TRBJ1-2; possible D gene TRBD1, 5 bases. The CDR3 loop spans 13 amino acids. The germline V gene encodes CDR1 SNHLY and CDR2 FYNNEI. V gave up 7 bases and J gave up 4 bases, with 13 bases separating them. CDR3 in amino acids: CASTEGTAYGYTF. DNA of the CDR3: TGTGCCAGCACCGAAGGGACGGCCTATGGCTACACCTTC.

The genes are TRBV20-1 and TRBJ1-5; D unclear. V lost 3 bases to trimming and J lost 7 bases, with 7 bases between them. The CDR3 loop spans 11 amino acids. Germline V gene lookup returns CDR1 DFQATT and CDR2 SNEGSKA (reference sequence). CDR3 in amino acids: CSASVGQPQHF. CDR3 coding DNA: TGCAGTGCTAGTGTTGGACAGCCCCAGCATTTT.

V usage is TRBV12-3 or TRBV12-4 and J usage is TRBJ2-5; TRBD2 agrees at 7 bases. Losses at the gene ends were 2 bases for V and 4 bases for J; bases not matched to a gene: 4. CDR3 length: 14 residues. DNA of the CDR3: TGTGCCAGCAGTTTACTAACGGGGGGAGAGACCCAGTACTTC. It codes for CASSLLTGGETQYF.

This clonotype was seen more than once but under ten times. The chain recombines TRBV27 with TRBJ1-2; possible D gene TRBD1, 6 bases. The CDR3 runs 12 residues. Trimming removed 6 bases from V and 2 bases from J, with 7 bases in between. Germline CDR1 MNHEY, CDR2 SMNVEV (reference sequence). The CDR3 DNA reads TGTGCCAGCAGCGACAGGAACTATGGCTACACCTTC. Translating it yields CASSDRNYGYTF.

This clonotype was recorded a few times. This chain connects TRBV7-2 to TRBJ2-7; D unresolved. Trimming left V 5 bases short and J 13 bases short, with 18 bases between. Germline V gene sequence: CDR1 SGHTA, CDR2 FQGNSA. This CDR3 spans 12 amino acids. The DNA of the CDR3 is TGTGCCAGCAGCCACTCTATCGGCTCGGGTTACTTC. It codes for CASSHSIGSGYF.

The gene calls are TRBV7-8 and TRBJ2-1, with 9 bases matching TRBD1. This CDR3 contains 15 residues. From germline, CDR1 is SGHVS and CDR2 FQNEAQ. Trimming cost V 3 bases and J 3 bases; bases outside gene matches: 3. CDR3 loop: CASSFGTGNYNEQFF. The CDR3 DNA reads as TGTGCCAGCAGCTTCGGGACAGGGAACTACAATGAGCAGTTCTTC.

This chain links TRBV14 with TRBJ2-5, with a tentative D call TRBD2 (5 bases). V gave up 1 base and J gave up 1 base, with 13 bases separating them. The CDR3 has 16 amino acids. Per germline, CDR1 SGHDN and CDR2 FVKESK. The CDR3 DNA reads as TGTGCCAGCAGCCAAGGTGGCCGGAGGTTCCAAGAGACCCAGTACTTC. Translating gives CASSQGGRRFQETQYF.

V is TRBV5-1 and J is TRBJ2-7; weak D call: TRBD2 (7 bases). The CDR3 totals 16 residues. Per germline, CDR1 SGHRS and CDR2 YFSETQ. The V end lost 1 base, the J end lost 5 bases, and 19 bases lay between the germline ends. The CDR3 region is CASSLRGLGGGNEQYF. Here the CDR3 DNA reads TGCGCCAGCAGCTTGAGAGGACTAGGGGGAGGTAACGAGCAGTACTTC.

This clonotype was seen a few times. This chain uses TRBV6-1 with TRBJ2-7, with 8 bases identical to TRBD1. Germline assignment: CDR1 MNHNS and CDR2 SASEGT. Trimming removed 6 bases from V and 7 bases from J; junction bases left unmatched: 17. This CDR3 has 16 residues. The CDR3 loop is CASSPRDRYPDREQYF. Written as DNA, the CDR3 is TGTGCCAGCAGCCCTCGGGACAGGTACCCCGATCGTGAGCAGTACTTC.

This clonotype was seen only a few times. CDR3 residues: CASSFDFFTEAFF. Written as DNA, the CDR3 is TGTGCCAGCAGTTTTGACTTTTTCACTGAAGCTTTCTTT. The V call is TRBV12-3 or TRBV12-4, the J call TRBJ1-1; no definite D call. V lost 3 bases and J 4 bases, leaving 9 bases between the germline ends. CDR3 length: 13 residues.

This clonotype showed up just a few times. This rearrangement joins TRBV20-1 to TRBJ2-7; 10 positions agree with TRBD2. The length of the CDR3 is 16 residues. Per germline, CDR1 DFQATT and CDR2 SNEGSKA (reference sequence). The V gene end was trimmed by 0 bases and the J gene end by 5 bases; junction bases not matched to a gene: 10. In DNA form, the CDR3 reads TGCAGTGCTAGAGATATTTCGAGCGGGAGGGTCCACGAGCAGTACTTC. Encoded protein: CSARDISSGRVHEQYF.

This chain connects TRBV28 to TRBJ2-6; D uncertain. The CDR3 has 15 residues. Deletions cut 7 bases from V and 0 bases from J, with 10 bases between. Germline assignment: CDR1 MDHEN and CDR2 SYDVKM. CDR3 sequence reads: CASKGTHSGANVLTF. Here the CDR3 DNA reads TGTGCCAGCAAAGGAACCCACTCTGGGGCCAACGTCCTGACTTTC.

The rearrangement links TRBV7-2 to TRBJ2-3; 7 bases match TRBD2. CDR3 length equals 16 residues. The germline V gene encodes CDR1 SGHTA and CDR2 FQGNSA. Germline trimming cut 7 bases from V and 4 bases from J; bases unmatched to any gene: 14. For the CDR3, the DNA is TGTGCCAGCAACCATTGGGAGGGACGGGGGGCAGATACGCAGTATTTT. This gives the protein CASNHWEGRGADTQYF.